Presented here are 23 T cell receptor beta chains from one specimen sequenced in a study of PD-L1 blockade in urothelial cancer. Time point meaning: peripheral blood 6 weeks after treatment start. Produced via immunoSEQ multiplex PCR; TCRdb's table is partial and in-frame only. The repertoire holds around 40,000 clones, with 86% as singletons. Specimen: PBMCs, collected around atezolizumab (anti-PD-L1) treatment. All receptors come from a man aged 60-69 years with urothelial cancer.

This clone occurred once. This chain joins TRBV15 and TRBJ2-1, with TRBD2 matching over 10 bases. V shed 1 base and J 8 bases; nucleotides not matched to a gene: 5. Germline V CDR1 and CDR2: LNHNV, YYDKDF (reference sequence). The CDR3 totals 15 residues. The DNA for the CDR3 is TGTGCCACCAGCAGAGTGGCTAGCGGGAGCGATGAGCAGTTCTTC. This encodes CATSRVASGSDEQFF.

The chain joins TRBV4-1 to TRBJ2-7; no clear D gene. V lost 4 bases to trimming and J lost 0 bases, with 13 bases between them. Germline V lookup: CDR1 MGHRA, CDR2 YSYEKL. The CDR3 covers 15 residues. CDR3 sequence: CASSPRVGPSYEQYF. DNA for the CDR3: TGCGCCAGCAGCCCTAGAGTAGGTCCCTCCTACGAGCAGTACTTC.

This chain connects TRBV7-2 to TRBJ1-3; D may be TRBD1 (6 bases). V gave up 1 base and J gave up 8 bases, with 15 bases separating them. The CDR3 sequence is 15 residues long. Germline V CDR1 and CDR2: SGHTA, FQGNSA. As DNA, the CDR3 is TGTGCCAGCAGCTTAGGTGCCAGGGGCAGCGACACCATATATTTT. This encodes CASSLGARGSDTIYF.

The chain links TRBV7-2 to TRBJ2-5; 7 bases are shared with TRBD1. Germline V gene sequence: CDR1 SGHTA, CDR2 FQGNSA. The CDR3 contains 14 residues. V lost 6 bases and J lost 4; bases outside the gene matches: 8. This chain's CDR3 is CASRSTGPGETQYF. The CDR3 nucleotides are TGTGCCAGCAGGTCGACAGGGCCAGGAGAGACCCAGTACTTC.

The V gene is TRBV11-3, the J gene TRBJ2-1, with 9 bases matching TRBD1. Trimming took 7 bases from V and 7 from J; bases not matched to a gene: 8. The CDR3 is made up of 14 amino acids. The germline CDR1 and CDR2 sequences are SGHNT and YENEEA. DNA of the CDR3: TGTGCCAGCAAGGGACAGGGATTGGTGAATGAGCAGTTCTTC. Its protein is CASKGQGLVNEQFF.

This clone appeared a single time. The rearrangement uses TRBV6-5 and TRBJ2-5; no clear D. With 4 bases removed from V and 3 bases from J, the gap between germline ends came to 9 bases. CDR1 is MNHEY and CDR2 is SVGAGI in the germline V gene. CDR3 length: 13 residues. The CDR3 DNA sequence: TGTGCCAGCAGTTCCGACTTGGAAGAGACCCAGTACTTC. This codes for CASSSDLEETQYF.

The chain carries TRBV4-3 and TRBJ2-2; D uncertain. Trimming stripped 3 bases from V and 1 base from J, with 15 bases between. Germline V gene lookup returns CDR1 LGHNA and CDR2 YSLEER. The CDR3 spans 17 residues. CDR3 protein: CASSHAPPLKNTGELFF. The DNA for the CDR3 is TGCGCCAGCAGCCACGCGCCCCCTTTGAAGAACACCGGGGAGCTGTTTTTT.

This chain links TRBV5-1 with TRBJ1-4; 9 bases map to TRBD1. J lost 8 bases, V lost 3 bases, and 5 bases had no gene match. CDR1 SGHRS and CDR2 YFSETQ come from the germline V gene. The CDR3 is made up of 14 amino acids. In DNA, the CDR3 is TGCGCCAGCAGCTGGGACAGGGTAGGGGAAAAACTGTTTTTT. Protein: CASSWDRVGEKLFF.

The rearrangement uses TRBV19 and TRBJ1-1, with 7 bases matching TRBD1. After removal of 3 bases from V and 0 bases from J, the junction contained 7 bases not matched to a gene. This CDR3 has 16 amino acids. Germline V gene data show CDR1 as LNHDA and CDR2 as SQIVND (reference sequence). The CDR3 sequence is CASSIRDSLMNTEAFF. The DNA of the CDR3 is TGTGCCAGTAGTATTCGGGACAGCCTAATGAACACTGAAGCTTTCTTT.

This clone was recorded only once. The rearrangement joins TRBV2 to TRBJ2-1; D not certain. There are 10 residues in the CDR3. With 3 bases removed from V and 10 bases from J, the gap between germline ends came to 4 bases. Germline lookup yields CDR1 SNHLY and CDR2 FYNNEI. DNA for the CDR3: TGTGCCAGCAGTGACGGGGAGCAGTTCTTC. Translating gives CASSDGEQFF.

CDR3 DNA: TGTGCCAGCAGTGGGTTGGCGGGACCCTACAATGAGCAGTTCTTC. Translated, it gives CASSGLAGPYNEQFF. The genes are TRBV2 and TRBJ2-1; perhaps TRBD2 as D (6 bases). V lost 4 bases, J lost 2 bases, and 12 bases lay in between. CDR3 size: 15 residues. CDR1 is SNHLY and CDR2 is FYNNEI in the germline V gene.

The V call is TRBV1, the J call TRBJ2-1; whether TRBD2, the table's D call, matches the DNA was not checked. TRBV1 is an annotated pseudogene. The CDR3 has 20 residues. The CDR3 nucleotides are TGCACCAGCAGCCATTCCAGGGGACTAGCGGGAGGCGTGGTATGCAATGAGCAGTTCTTC. Its translation is CTSSHSRGLAGGVVCNEQFF.

This clone came up once. The chain carries TRBV10-1 and TRBJ1-5; TRBD1 might be the D (6 bases). V was clipped by 6 bases and J by 7 bases, with 10 bases between them. This CDR3 contains 12 residues. Germline V CDR1 and CDR2: WNHNN, SYGVQD (reference sequence). Here the CDR3 reads CASSYGQQPQHF. The CDR3 DNA reads as TGCGCCAGCAGCTACGGACAGCAGCCCCAGCATTTT.

The chain recombines TRBV10-1 with TRBJ2-1; 7 nucleotides match TRBD2. CDR1 and CDR2 from the germline V gene are WNHNN and SYGVQD (reference sequence). This CDR3 comprises 12 residues. After removal of 6 bases from V and 16 bases from J, the junction contained 12 bases not matched to a gene. This chain's CDR3 is CASSSRAGVSFF. The CDR3, as DNA: TGCGCCAGCAGCTCTAGGGCGGGAGTTAGCTTCTTC.

This chain connects TRBV28 to TRBJ2-3; D may be TRBD1 (6 bases). The CDR3 has 15 residues. Trimming left V 5 bases short and J 1 base short, with 13 bases between. Per the germline V gene, CDR1 is MDHEN and CDR2 is SYDVKM. The CDR3 region is CASSATGYGTDTQYF. Here the CDR3 DNA reads TGTGCCAGCAGTGCTACAGGGTACGGCACAGATACGCAGTATTTT.

A single count supports this clone. V and J are TRBV7-9 and TRBJ1-1; TRBD1 matches at 8 bases. The length of the CDR3 is 16 residues. V was clipped by 1 base and J by 4 bases; unmatched bases: 8. Germline V lookup: CDR1 SEHNR, CDR2 FQNEAQ (reference sequence). In DNA, the CDR3 is TGTGCCAGCAGCTTAGGCGAAGGACAGGGAGGCACTGAAGCTTTCTTT. It encodes CASSLGEGQGGTEAFF.

The CDR3 coding sequence is TGTGCCTGGACCGTGACAGGGCGGTACGAGCAGTACTTC. It specifies CAWTVTGRYEQYF. J is TRBJ2-7 and V is TRBV30, with 7 bases identical to TRBD1. Per germline, CDR1 GTSNPN and CDR2 SVGIG (reference sequence). J lost 4 bases, V lost 4 bases, and 7 bases had no gene match. This CDR3 has 13 amino acids.

This rearrangement joins TRBV6-4 to TRBJ1-2; 7 nucleotides align to TRBD1. The J segment lost 4 bases and the V segment lost 3 bases, leaving 8 bases of the junction unmatched. The CDR3 runs 15 residues. CDR1 is MRHNA, CDR2 SNTAGT, per germline. This CDR3 is CASSEGGPAGYGYTF. Here the CDR3 DNA reads TGTGCCAGCAGTGAAGGGGGCCCCGCGGGCTATGGCTACACCTTC.

The V gene is TRBV5-1, the J gene TRBJ2-7; 9 bases are a match to TRBD1. Germline V gene lookup returns CDR1 SGHRS and CDR2 YFSETQ. V gave up 5 bases and J gave up 7 bases; unmatched junction bases: 10. The CDR3 contains 14 residues. Here the CDR3 reads CASRSGTGTGEQYF. The CDR3 bases are TGCGCCAGCAGATCCGGGACAGGGACCGGGGAGCAGTACTTC. The full variable domain, rest sourced from reference TRBV5-1 and TRBJ2-7, is KAGVTQTPRYLIKTRGQQVTLSCSPISGHRSVSWYQQTPGQGLQFLFEYFSETQRNKGNFPGRFSGRQFSNSRSEMNVSTLELGDSALYLCASRSGTGTGEQYFGPGTRLTVT.

The genes are TRBV6-1 and TRBJ2-3; possible D gene TRBD2, 6 bases. CDR1 MNHNS and CDR2 SASEGT come from the germline V gene. Trimming shortened V by 4 bases and J by 4 bases, and 12 bases separated the two germline ends. This CDR3 region has 14 residues. Here the CDR3 reads CASSARPGADTQYF. DNA of the CDR3: TGTGCCAGCAGTGCCCGACCGGGAGCAGATACGCAGTATTTT.

This clone was seen just once. The J gene is TRBJ2-7, the V gene TRBV6-1; 7 positions match TRBD2. V shed 10 bases and J 3 bases; nucleotides not matched to a gene: 6. From germline, CDR1 is MNHNS and CDR2 SASEGT. This CDR3 has 12 residues. CDR3 sequence reads: CATRDYLYEQYF. DNA for the CDR3: TGTGCCACCCGGGACTACCTCTACGAGCAGTACTTC.

This clone was observed a single time. The chain uses TRBV4-2 and TRBJ1-1, with D tentatively TRBD1 (6 bases). The CDR3 contains 15 residues. The V and J ends lost 1 base and 1 base respectively, with 10 bases between them. Germline CDR1 and CDR2: LGHNA and YNFKEQ. The CDR3 nucleotides are TGTGCCAGCAGCCAAGTTACAGGGCCGAACACTGAAGCTTTCTTT. Translated, it gives CASSQVTGPNTEAFF.

The chain has TRBV10-3 and TRBJ2-5; TRBD1 matches at 10 bases. The germline CDR1 and CDR2 sequences are ENHRY and SYGVKD. The CDR3 contains 15 residues. After removal of 6 bases from V and 7 bases from J, the junction contained 11 bases not matched to a gene. The CDR3 sequence is CAIRDRGISWGTQYF. CDR3 bases: TGTGCCATCAGGGACAGGGGGATATCCTGGGGGACCCAGTACTTC.